Listed below are T cell receptor beta chains from one sample, sequenced in a study of T cells after yellow fever vaccination. TCRdb recomputed calls from the 5' RACE reads with MiXCR, one row per CDR3 protein. The sample contains 450,000 to 550,000 distinct CDR3 sequences, about a fifth of which appear only once. Specimen: PBMCs, collected about 20 days after the first yellow fever vaccination. These receptors came from a man between 18 and 35 years old who received the YFV17D yellow fever vaccine. Each CDR3 is given with its conserved first and last residue. Fields, in order: D gene, clone size, V gene, J gene, CDR3 protein, CDR3 DNA. A D gene is named only where the DNA matches it firmly. Clone size appears in some rows only: once, few, many, or a class for an expanded clone.

.	.	TRBV7-9	TRBJ1-4	CASSSQGSDEKLFF	TGTGCCAGCAGCTCCCAGGGGTCGGATGAAAAACTGTTTTTT
TRBD1	.	TRBV5-6	TRBJ2-7	CASSVTGYNVNEQYF	TGTGCCAGCAGCGTGACAGGGTACAACGTAAACGAGCAGTACTTC
.	few	TRBV9	TRBJ2-1	CASSVVSSPALNEQFF	TGTGCCAGCAGCGTCGTAAGCAGCCCCGCTCTCAATGAGCAGTTCTTC
TRBD1	few	TRBV10-3	TRBJ2-2	CASQTPTGGPVTGELFF	TGTGCCAGTCAGACTCCGACAGGGGGTCCGGTTACCGGGGAGCTGTTTTTT
.	.	TRBV29-1	TRBJ1-1	CSVVLQVVNTEAFF	TGCAGCGTTGTGTTACAGGTAGTTAACACTGAAGCTTTCTTT
.	.	TRBV29-1	TRBJ2-3	CSARDQQRATQYF	TGCAGCGCCCGGGACCAACAAAGGGCTACGCAGTATTTT
.	.	TRBV4-3	TRBJ1-1	CASSQVLTAEAFF	TGCGCCAGCAGCCAAGTTTTGACGGCTGAAGCTTTCTTT
TRBD1	few	TRBV9	TRBJ2-6	CASSVDPGQLTSGANVLTF	TGTGCCAGCAGCGTAGATCCGGGACAGCTAACCTCTGGGGCCAACGTCCTGACTTTC
.	.	TRBV20-1	TRBJ1-2	CSASSQGNYGYTF	TGCAGTGCTAGCTCCCAGGGGAACTATGGCTACACCTTC
.	.	TRBV20-1	TRBJ2-7	CSAHQPDKGQREQYF	TGCAGTGCTCATCAACCGGACAAGGGGCAACGCGAGCAGTACTTC
TRBD1	few	TRBV6-5	TRBJ1-1	CASSYHDRVSEAFF	TGTGCCAGCAGTTACCATGACAGGGTGAGTGAAGCTTTCTTT
.	few	TRBV3-1	TRBJ1-1	CASSHGRNTEAFF	TGTGCCAGCAGCCATGGGAGGAACACTGAAGCTTTCTTT
TRBD2	.	TRBV7-9	TRBJ2-3	CASTGGLAFPDTQYF	TGTGCCAGCACCGGCGGACTAGCCTTCCCAGATACGCAGTATTTT
.	few	TRBV4-3	TRBJ2-2	CASSQAGSYTGELFF	TGCGCCAGCAGCCAAGCGGGGTCCTACACCGGGGAGCTGTTTTTT
.	few	TRBV13	TRBJ1-1	CASSLEGAPNTEAFF	TGTGCCAGCAGCTTAGAAGGGGCGCCGAACACTGAAGCTTTCTTT
TRBD2	.	TRBV6-2/TRBV6-3	TRBJ2-5	CASSYPTSGVETQYF	TGTGCCAGCAGTTACCCCACTAGCGGGGTCGAGACCCAGTACTTC
.	.	TRBV5-1	TRBJ1-3	CASSLGQGAPGNTIYF	TGCGCCAGCAGCTTGGGGCAGGGAGCCCCTGGAAACACCATATATTTT
.	.	TRBV27	TRBJ2-3	CASSRDRLWGTQYF	TGTGCCAGCAGCCGGGACCGACTTTGGGGTACGCAGTATTTT
TRBD1	.	TRBV29-1	TRBJ1-1	CSVEGQGVGTEAFF	TGCAGCGTTGAAGGACAGGGTGTCGGAACTGAAGCTTTCTTT
.	few	TRBV5-5	TRBJ2-4	CASSFRQVAKNIQYF	TGTGCCAGCAGCTTCCGGCAGGTGGCCAAAAACATTCAGTACTTC
TRBD1	.	TRBV24-1	TRBJ2-2	CATSDFDRGNTGELFF	TGTGCCACCAGTGATTTTGACAGGGGGAACACCGGGGAGCTGTTTTTT
.	many	TRBV20-1	TRBJ2-4	CSTPPGIAKNIQYF	TGCAGTACCCCTCCAGGCATAGCCAAAAACATTCAGTACTTC
TRBD1	few	TRBV29-1	TRBJ2-5	CSVGDRQKETQYF	TGCAGCGTGGGGGACAGGCAAAAAGAGACCCAGTACTTC
TRBD1	.	TRBV25-1	TRBJ1-2	CASMQGANGGYTF	TGTGCCAGCATGCAGGGGGCGAACGGTGGCTACACCTTC
.	many	TRBV7-2	TRBJ2-3	CASSLASLDTQYF	TGTGCCAGCAGCTTAGCTAGCTTAGATACGCAGTATTTT
.	few	TRBV7-2	TRBJ2-2	CARGGLGTGELFF	TGTGCCAGGGGGGGGCTCGGAACCGGGGAGCTGTTTTTT
TRBD2	.	TRBV6-5	TRBJ2-6	CASSWGLAGISGANVLTF	TGTGCCAGCAGTTGGGGACTAGCGGGTATCTCTGGGGCCAACGTCCTGACTTTC
TRBD1	few	TRBV6-1	TRBJ1-6	CASSPRQGARSPLHF	TGTGCCAGCAGTCCCAGACAGGGGGCGAGGTCACCCCTCCACTTT
.	.	TRBV6-1	TRBJ2-2	CASASPGTDTGELFF	TGTGCCAGCGCGAGCCCAGGGACGGACACCGGGGAGCTGTTTTTT
.	.	TRBV29-1	TRBJ2-7	CSVEGVEDYEQYF	TGCAGCGTTGAAGGGGTAGAGGATTACGAGCAGTACTTC